The next 4 T cell receptor beta chains were all read from a single sample in a study of shared clonotypes between healthy human individuals. Data came from immunoSEQ multiplex PCR; TCRdb stores just in-frame clones and leaves some out. The table has around 480,000 clones, 75% to 80% seen once; the top ten hold roughly an eighth. Sequencing was performed on PBMCs. All receptors derive from a woman in her thirties or forties in good health. Some clones in this sample may be carry-over from other donors' samples.

V and J are TRBV28 and TRBJ2-5; the D call may be TRBD1 or TRBD2 (5 bases each). CDR3 length: 14 residues. Trimming left V 2 bases short and J 3 bases short, with 10 bases between. Germline-derived CDR1 and CDR2 are MDHEN and SYDVKM. Here the CDR3 DNA reads TGTGCCAGCAGTTTACGGGGCGGAAAAGAGACCCAGTACTTC. This codes for CASSLRGGKETQYF.

This sequence joins TRBV5-1 and TRBJ2-3, with 7 bases matching TRBD2. The junction had 6 bases not matched to a gene; V was cut back by 4 bases and J by 1 base. Germline V CDR1 and CDR2: SGHRS, YFSETQ. The CDR3 has 15 amino acids. The CDR3 sequence is CASSVALAGTDTQYF. CDR3 nucleotides: TGCGCCAGCAGCGTGGCGCTAGCGGGCACAGATACGCAGTATTTT.

This clone was picked up one time. The chain recombines TRBV15 with TRBJ2-3; the match to TRBD2 covers 9 bases. This CDR3 contains 16 residues. The germline gives CDR1 LNHNV, CDR2 YYDKDF (reference sequence). The trim removed 0 bases at V and 4 bases at J, leaving 5 bases unmatched. CDR3: CATSRDLASGADTQYF. CDR3 DNA sequence: TGTGCCACCAGCAGAGATTTGGCTAGCGGGGCAGATACGCAGTATTTT.

J is TRBJ2-6 and V is TRBV7-8, with D maybe TRBD1 (6 bases). Trimming shortened V by 8 bases and J by 0 bases, and 11 bases separated the two germline ends. This CDR3 is built from 15 residues. Germline assignment: CDR1 SGHVS and CDR2 FQNEAQ. The CDR3 region has the DNA TGTGCCAGCTCCGGACAGTTCTCTGGGGCCAACGTCCTGACTTTC. This sequence encodes CASSGQFSGANVLTF.